This T cell receptor (beta chain) was observed in a study of cytomegalovirus exposure and HLA in healthy donors. Study-wide points: Earlier analysis yielded a pattern in which most TCR beta V segments were productive about 90% or about 30% of the time. Later analysis associated a missense DCLRE1C variant with TCR beta V- and J-gene trimming. Judged likely to be a sequencing artifact was a cluster of highly shared sequence variants.

Amplification used 60 Vbeta primers and 13 Jbeta primers. Clones were sequenced by immunoSEQ multiplex PCR, and TCRdb holds only the in-frame ones, with some missing. The sample lists roughly 150,000 clones, roughly 80% occurring once. On this clone itself: Its antigen is currently unknown.

Between the trimmed V and J ends, which lost 6 bases and 5 bases, there was a span of 16 bases. Germline CDR1 is LNHDA and CDR2 is SQIVND (reference sequence). There are 14 residues in the CDR3. Donors consisted of healthy bone marrow donors. Input material: PBMCs. The TCR was taken from a girl aged 2 to 10 in good health and CMV-seropositive. The chain has TRBV19 and TRBJ1-2; D perhaps matches TRBD1 (5 bases). CDR3: CASSRRAVSYGYTF. CDR3 sequence (DNA): TGTGCCAGTAGCCGCAGGGCGGTCTCTTATGGCTACACCTTC.